The clone carrying this TCR beta chain appeared many times. Its antigen is unidentified. This could be a read error, since a much larger clone is one nucleotide away. Methods used by the authors: It was from CDR3 differences across clinicopathological groups that a distant-metastasis classifier for papillary thyroid cancer was built. TCRdb reassembled clones from the PCR reads with MiXCR. None of the V and J calls come from the authors' own analysis; TCRdb made them. The data show some 18,000 clones, with 34% seen just once and approximately 9.1% held by the top ten. There were no patients who had received any treatment before thyroid surgery. This entry is derived from a study of metastatic and nonmetastatic thyroid tumors. Study information: The comparison covered peripheral blood and tumor or nodule tissue in malignant and benign thyroid patients.

Regarding the study as a whole: Compared with benign nodules, malignant thyroid tumors were reported to have significantly higher TCR beta diversity in both blood and tumor.

This CDR3 has 14 residues. This receptor was obtained from a male donor with papillary thyroid cancer or a benign thyroid nodule (not recorded which). Some clones in this sample may be carry-over from other donors' samples. The chain recombines TRBV12-3 or TRBV12-4 with TRBJ2-5; D remains ambiguous. Sequencing was carried out using tumor tissue. Here the CDR3 reads CARSLPESQETQYF. CDR3 nucleotides: TGTGCCCGCAGTTTACCGGAATCTCAAGAGACCCAGTACTTC.